Each of the 29 T cell receptor beta chains below was sequenced from the same sample in a study of control samples from healthy donors and cancer patients. Data came from immunoSEQ multiplex PCR; TCRdb stores just in-frame clones and leaves some out. Of 150,000 to 200,000 clones listed, just over 90% are singletons. Specimen: blood. These receptors all come from a man aged 30-40 years in good health.

This clone has only a few counts. The chain combines TRBV19 with TRBJ2-7; 8 bases agree with TRBD1. The germline gives CDR1 LNHDA, CDR2 SQIVND (reference sequence). V lost 1 base to trimming and J lost 2 bases; unmatched junction nucleotides: 10. This CDR3 has 17 amino acids. CDR3 sequence reads: CASSIGAQGAVAYEQYF. The CDR3 DNA follows: TGTGCCAGTAGTATAGGCGCTCAGGGGGCGGTTGCCTACGAGCAGTACTTC.

The chain combines TRBV6-1 with TRBJ2-7; 7 nucleotides agree with TRBD1. This CDR3 is built from 12 residues. The ends lost 2 bases at V and 6 bases at J; junction bases unmatched: 1. Germline CDR1 reads MNHNS; CDR2 reads SASEGT. CDR3: CASSERGLEQYF. The CDR3 DNA sequence: TGTGCCAGCAGTGAAAGGGGGCTCGAGCAGTACTTC.

This clone came up once. The rearrangement joins TRBV4-2 to TRBJ1-2, with D uncertain. The V gene's germline CDR1 is LGHNA and CDR2 YNFKEQ. Trimming cost V 0 bases and J 7 bases, with 18 bases left between them. The CDR3 is 16 amino acids. The CDR3 here is CASSQESQPGVSGYTF. The CDR3 DNA reads as TGTGCCAGCAGCCAAGAATCGCAACCCGGGGTGTCTGGCTACACCTTC.

The V gene is TRBV25-1, the J gene TRBJ1-6, with D perhaps matching TRBD1 (5 bases). Germline CDR1 and CDR2: MGHDK and SYGVNS. The CDR3 loop spans 15 amino acids. Trimming took 1 base from V and 7 from J, leaving 11 bases between them. The CDR3 reads CASSESRGMNSPLHF. The CDR3 DNA follows: TGTGCCAGCAGTGAATCTCGGGGGATGAATTCACCCCTCCACTTT. The full variable domain, its missing parts supplied by reference TRBV25-1 and TRBJ1-6, is EADIYQTPRYLVIGTGKKITLECSQTMGHDKMYWYQQDPGMELHLIHYSYGVNSTEKGDLSSESTVSRIRTEHFPLTLESARPSHTSQYLCASSESRGMNSPLHFGNGTRLTVT.

The chain recombines TRBV5-4 with TRBJ1-1; TRBD1 matches at 8 bases. The germline V gene has CDR1 SGHNT and CDR2 YYREEE (reference sequence). V trimming: 4 bases; J trimming: 5 bases; junction bases outside the gene matches: 7. The CDR3 consists of 14 residues. The CDR3 reads CASSAGQGKTEAFF. The CDR3, as DNA: TGTGCCAGCAGCGCTGGACAGGGTAAGACTGAAGCTTTCTTT.

The chain joins TRBV27 to TRBJ2-5, with D possibly called TRBD1 or TRBD2 (5 bases each). Germline CDR1 is MNHEY and CDR2 is SMNVEV (reference sequence). V dropped 8 bases and J dropped 3 bases, with 19 bases sitting between them. The CDR3 sequence is 15 residues long. The CDR3 here is CASHAEGRAEETQYF. In DNA form, the CDR3 reads TGTGCCAGCCACGCTGAGGGCAGGGCGGAAGAGACCCAGTACTTC.

Only one count was recorded for this clone. The rearrangement uses TRBV13 and TRBJ2-3; 7 bases are shared with TRBD2. This CDR3 contains 13 residues. V gave up 5 bases and J gave up 4 bases; unmatched junction bases: 3. The germline CDR1 and CDR2 sequences are PRHDT and FYEKMQ (reference sequence). The CDR3 protein is CASSRLAPDTQYF. As DNA, the CDR3 is TGTGCCAGCAGCCGACTAGCTCCAGATACGCAGTATTTT.

The chain links TRBV10-3 to TRBJ2-7; TRBD1 is a possible D gene (5 bases). Germline V gene data show CDR1 as ENHRY and CDR2 as SYGVKD. This CDR3 has 13 residues. The ends were cut back, 5 bases at V and 2 bases at J, with 10 bases in the middle. Here the CDR3 reads CAISPQGPYEQYF. The DNA of the CDR3 is TGTGCCATCAGTCCCCAGGGCCCCTACGAGCAGTACTTC.

This rearrangement joins TRBV5-1 to TRBJ1-4; a possible D gene is TRBD1 (5 bases). The CDR3 totals 14 residues. V lost 0 bases to trimming and J lost 5 bases, with 8 bases between them. The germline CDR1 and CDR2 sequences are SGHRS and YFSETQ. The CDR3 here is CASSLAGSNEKLFF. CDR3 DNA: TGCGCCAGCAGCTTGGCAGGGTCAAATGAAAAACTGTTTTTT.

The gene calls are TRBV28 and TRBJ2-5, with D maybe TRBD2 (6 bases). The CDR3 extends over 16 amino acids. V was trimmed by 8 bases and J by 3 bases, leaving 22 bases between them. Germline V CDR1 and CDR2: MDHEN, SYDVKM. The CDR3 is CASRGGPGGFKETQYF. DNA for the CDR3: TGTGCCAGCCGGGGAGGACCGGGTGGTTTTAAAGAGACCCAGTACTTC. Full variable domain (outside the CDR3, taken from reference TRBV28 and TRBJ2-5): DVKVTQSSRYLVKRTGEKVFLECVQDMDHENMFWYRQDPGLGLRLIYFSYDVKMKEKGDIPEGYSVSREKKERFSLILESASTNQTSMYLCASRGGPGGFKETQYFGPGTRLLVL.

V is TRBV18 and J is TRBJ1-1, with D possibly matching TRBD1 (6 bases). CDR1 and CDR2 (germline): KGHSH, LQKENI. The ends were cut back, 2 bases at V and 1 base at J, with 8 bases in the middle. CDR3 length: 14 amino acids. Here the CDR3 reads CASSPTTGNTEAFF. Here the CDR3 DNA reads TGTGCCAGCTCACCAACGACAGGGAACACTGAAGCTTTCTTT.

This sequence joins TRBV23-1 and TRBJ2-3, with D perhaps TRBD1 (5 bases). TRBV23-1 is known as an ORF, though its function is uncertain. This CDR3 has 19 residues. With 7 bases removed from V and 4 bases from J, the gap between germline ends came to 30 bases. CDR3 coding DNA: TGCGCCAGCACCGACAGATTAGGATATGGTAGCAAGGATCCAGATACGCAGTATTTT. It yields the protein CASTDRLGYGSKDPDTQYF.

The V call is TRBV4-1, the J call TRBJ2-7; 8 bases map to TRBD1. The V gene end was trimmed by 3 bases and the J gene end by 2 bases; junction bases not matched to a gene: 3. The CDR3 totals 14 residues. Germline V gene data show CDR1 as MGHRA and CDR2 as YSYEKL. In DNA form, the CDR3 reads TGCGCCAGCAGCCAGATACAGGGGGCCTACGAGCAGTACTTC. Encoded protein: CASSQIQGAYEQYF.

The V gene is TRBV7-7, the J gene TRBJ2-7; D is unresolved. This CDR3 has 15 amino acids. Germline values: CDR1 SSHAT, CDR2 FNYEAQ (reference sequence). V was clipped by 1 base and J by 3 bases, with 13 bases between them. For the CDR3, the DNA is TGTGCCAGCAGCTTAGGGCAAGGGTCCCTCTACGAGCAGTACTTC. Translating it yields CASSLGQGSLYEQYF.

CDR3 protein: CASRRVNTGELFF. Written as DNA, the CDR3 is TGTGCCAGCAGGAGGGTGAACACCGGGGAGCTGTTTTTT. This chain links TRBV6-5 with TRBJ2-2; possible D gene TRBD2, 5 bases. This CDR3 spans 13 amino acids. Germline CDR1 MNHEY, CDR2 SVGAGI. V lost 6 bases to trimming and J lost 1 base, with 6 bases between them.

J is TRBJ2-3 and V is TRBV27; 8 bases fit TRBD2. The length of the CDR3 is 16 residues. Germline CDR1 is MNHEY and CDR2 is SMNVEV (reference sequence). Trimming removed 0 bases from V and 4 bases from J; junction bases left unmatched: 6. The CDR3 reads CASSLSGLGYPDTQYF. The CDR3 DNA reads as TGTGCCAGCAGTTTATCGGGACTAGGATACCCAGATACGCAGTATTTT.

The chain links TRBV19 to TRBJ1-2, with 7 bases identical to TRBD1. Unmatched junction bases numbered 8, after V lost 5 bases and J lost 8 bases. Germline-derived CDR1 and CDR2 are LNHDA and SQIVND (reference sequence). There are 13 residues in the CDR3. The CDR3 loop is CASSPRQGGGYTF. CDR3 nucleotides: TGTGCCAGTAGTCCGAGACAGGGAGGCGGCTACACCTTC. The full variable domain, completed using reference TRBV19 and TRBJ1-2, is DGGITQSPKYLFRKEGQNVTLSCEQNLNHDAMYWYRQDPGQGLRLIYYSQIVNDFQKGDIAEGYSVSREKKESFPLTVTSAQKNPTAFYLCASSPRQGGGYTFGSGTRLTVV.

J is TRBJ1-2 and V is TRBV29-1; 8 positions agree with TRBD1. V lost 4 bases and J lost 4; bases outside the gene matches: 11. Germline CDR1 reads SQVTM; CDR2 reads ANQGSEA. This CDR3 spans 15 amino acids. CDR3 nucleotide sequence: TGCAGCGTTGTCGTCAGGGGGCCCAACCTCTATGGCTACACCTTC. It specifies CSVVVRGPNLYGYTF.

The chain joins TRBV18 to TRBJ2-1; tentatively, D is TRBD2 (6 bases). The germline gives CDR1 KGHSH, CDR2 LQKENI. V was cut by 0 bases and J by 8 bases, with 17 bases left in between. This CDR3 is built from 16 residues. The CDR3 bases are TGTGCCAGCTCACCACCGTCGGCTAGCGCTAGGGATGAGCAGTTCTTC. As protein: CASSPPSASARDEQFF.

This clone was found once. The chain combines TRBV2 with TRBJ1-6, with no clear D. The germline V gene encodes CDR1 SNHLY and CDR2 FYNNEI. Between the trimmed V and J ends, which lost 7 bases and 0 bases, there was a span of 10 bases. The CDR3 runs 15 residues. CDR3 in amino acids: CASTPLGSYNSPLHF. In DNA, the CDR3 is TGTGCCAGCACTCCTCTGGGCTCCTATAATTCACCCCTCCACTTT.

This clone was counted a single time. The rearrangement links TRBV6-5 to TRBJ1-2; the match to TRBD1 covers 8 bases. The CDR3 extends over 15 amino acids. From germline, CDR1 is MNHEY and CDR2 SVGAGI. Germline trimming cut 0 bases from V and 8 bases from J; bases unmatched to any gene: 8. This chain's CDR3 is CASSYSNRGALGYTF. CDR3 sequence (DNA): TGTGCCAGCAGTTACTCTAACAGGGGGGCATTAGGCTACACCTTC.

The chain uses TRBV6-1 and TRBJ1-4, with TRBD1 matching over 7 bases. The length of the CDR3 is 12 residues. Germline-derived CDR1 and CDR2 are MNHNS and SASEGT. The V gene end was trimmed by 2 bases and the J gene end by 14 bases; junction bases not matched to a gene: 5. The CDR3 reads CASSERQGRLFF. The CDR3 DNA reads TGTGCCAGCAGTGAAAGACAGGGACGGCTGTTTTTT.

This clone was found once. The J gene is TRBJ2-1, the V gene TRBV19; D is possibly TRBD2 (5 bases). Trimming left V 3 bases short and J 0 bases short, with 18 bases between. CDR3 length equals 18 residues. CDR1 and CDR2 (germline): LNHDA, SQIVND (reference sequence). CDR3 sequence reads: CASSMDGQAASSYNEQFF. In DNA, the CDR3 is TGTGCCAGTAGTATGGACGGCCAAGCGGCTAGCTCCTACAATGAGCAGTTCTTC.

The CDR3 loop reads CASSPGHSYNSPLHF. The CDR3 DNA sequence: TGTGCCAGTAGTCCCGGCCACTCCTATAATTCACCCCTCCACTTT. The genes are TRBV19 and TRBJ1-6; D uncertain. V was shortened by 5 bases and J by 0 bases, with 8 bases between the two germline ends. The CDR3 covers 15 residues. Germline V gene sequence: CDR1 LNHDA, CDR2 SQIVND (reference sequence).

The rearrangement links TRBV19 to TRBJ2-2; D ambiguous. The CDR3 runs 15 residues. The V gene's germline CDR1 is LNHDA and CDR2 SQIVND (reference sequence). V was trimmed by 6 bases and J by 1 base, leaving 12 bases between them. The CDR3 coding sequence is TGTGCCAGTAGCCTATGGGCAATGAACACCGGGGAGCTGTTTTTT. Its translation is CASSLWAMNTGELFF.

The J gene is TRBJ1-2, the V gene TRBV10-2; D is unclear. This CDR3 contains 14 residues. Looked up from germline, CDR1 is WSHSY and CDR2 is SAAADI. Trimming left V 5 bases short and J 10 bases short, with 20 bases between. The CDR3 DNA reads TGCGCCAGCAGTAATGACGGCTATATCGGTGACTACACCTTC. Translation gives CASSNDGYIGDYTF.

The gene calls are TRBV27 and TRBJ1-4, with D unresolved. The CDR3 is made up of 14 amino acids. Germline lookup yields CDR1 MNHEY and CDR2 SMNVEV (reference sequence). The ends were cut back, 6 bases at V and 8 bases at J, with 16 bases in the middle. The CDR3 here is CASRALGIGEKLFF. CDR3 DNA: TGTGCCAGCAGGGCCCTAGGGATCGGCGAAAAACTGTTTTTT.

The chain carries TRBV4-1 and TRBJ2-7; no reliable D call. The CDR3 has 13 amino acids. The germline CDR1 and CDR2 sequences are MGHRA and YSYEKL. V was cut by 5 bases and J by 4 bases, with 12 bases left in between. This chain's CDR3 is CASSMTSDYEQYF. The CDR3, as DNA: TGCGCCAGCAGCATGACGTCTGATTACGAGCAGTACTTC.

V is TRBV7-8 and J is TRBJ1-4, with no clear D. Per germline, CDR1 SGHVS and CDR2 FQNEAQ. With 1 base removed from V and 6 bases from J, the gap between germline ends came to 3 bases. CDR3 length: 12 residues. The DNA of the CDR3 is TGTGCCAGCAGCTTAGTGGATGAAAAACTGTTTTTT. It is translated as CASSLVDEKLFF.